This TCR beta chain was obtained from a study of response to subunit inactivated influenza vaccine. Study-wide points: Authors proposed each seasonal influenza vaccination draws in few new T cells.

Using its own MiXCR run on the RT-PCR reads, TCRdb lists one record per CDR3 protein. The sample shows some 640,000 distinct CDR3 sequences, 11% to 15% of them seen only once. Germline V gene sequence: CDR1 MNHEY, CDR2 SVGEGT. The length of the CDR3 is 13 residues. V lost 2 bases to trimming and J lost 8 bases, with 12 bases between them. A note on this clonotype: Antigen specificity is unknown.

Sample: PBMCs from blood, taken about 14 days before vaccination. The sequence was obtained from a man aged 50 to 59 who received an inactivated influenza vaccine. The V gene is TRBV6-2 or TRBV6-3, the J gene TRBJ1-1; D possibly corresponds to TRBD1 (5 bases). The CDR3 spells CASSYRSGGEAFF. Written as DNA, the CDR3 is TGTGCCAGCAGTTACAGGTCCGGGGGAGAAGCTTTCTTT.